This TCR beta chain was identified in a study of graft-versus-host responses after intestinal transplantation. Study-wide background: Grafts that recipients had were multivisceral, liver-intestinal, or isolated intestinal transplants. The study gave all recipients anti-thymocyte globulin induction, then tacrolimus and steroids for 2 to 3 years.

General study findings and limits: GvH clones occurred in recipient marrow; some first appeared in ileum or blood. Across patients carrying graft-donor T cell macrochimerism, allografts held high graft-versus-host to host-versus-graft clonal ratios.

As to this clone: Its specificity is unknown.

The protocol was immunoSEQ multiplex PCR, while the TCRdb copy is restricted to in-frame clones and leaves out a portion. The table lists some 100,000 clones, 75% to 95% of them singletons. The clonotype originates from a human donor who received an intestinal transplant. The specimen was unstimulated CD8+ T cells sorted from spleen or lymph node cells, collected before intestinal transplant.

DNA of the CDR3: TGTGCCAGCAGCTTATTACTAGCGGGGGACACAGATACGCAGTATTTT. This codes for CASSLLLAGDTDTQYF. The gene calls are TRBV11-1 and TRBJ2-3, with 11 bases that match TRBD2. The CDR3 runs 16 residues. The trim removed 2 bases at V and 2 bases at J, leaving 3 bases unmatched. Looked up from germline, CDR1 is SGHAT and CDR2 is FQDESV (reference sequence).